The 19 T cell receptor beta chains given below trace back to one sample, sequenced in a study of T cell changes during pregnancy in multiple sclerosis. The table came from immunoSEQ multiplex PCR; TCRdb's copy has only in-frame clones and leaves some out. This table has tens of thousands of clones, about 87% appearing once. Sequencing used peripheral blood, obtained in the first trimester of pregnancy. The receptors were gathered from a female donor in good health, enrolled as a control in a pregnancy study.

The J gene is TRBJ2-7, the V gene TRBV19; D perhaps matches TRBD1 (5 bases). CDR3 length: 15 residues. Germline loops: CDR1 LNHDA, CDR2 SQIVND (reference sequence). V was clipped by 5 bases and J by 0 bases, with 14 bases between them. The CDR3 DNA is TGTGCCAGTAGTTCCCCCCGACAGAACTCCTACGAGCAGTACTTC. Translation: CASSSPRQNSYEQYF.

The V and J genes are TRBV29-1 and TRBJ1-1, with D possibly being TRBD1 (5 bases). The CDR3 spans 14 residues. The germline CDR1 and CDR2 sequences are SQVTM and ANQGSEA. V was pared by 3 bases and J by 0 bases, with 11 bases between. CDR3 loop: CSVDGGAMNTEAFF. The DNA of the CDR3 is TGCAGCGTTGACGGGGGAGCCATGAACACTGAAGCTTTCTTT. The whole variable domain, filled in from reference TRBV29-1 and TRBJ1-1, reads SAVISQKPSRDICQRGTSLTIQCQVDSQVTMMFWYRQQPGQSLTLIATANQGSEATYESGFVIDKFPISRPNLTFSTLTVSNMSPEDSSIYLCSVDGGAMNTEAFFGQGTRLTVV.

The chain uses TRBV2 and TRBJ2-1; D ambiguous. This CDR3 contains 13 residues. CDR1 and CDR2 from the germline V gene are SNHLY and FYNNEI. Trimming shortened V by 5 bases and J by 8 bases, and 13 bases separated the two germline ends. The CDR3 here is CASSIRSLDEQFF. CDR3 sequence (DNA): TGTGCCAGCAGTATCCGGTCTCTCGATGAGCAGTTCTTC.

The CDR3 loop is CATLGQTNTEAFF. The DNA for the CDR3 is TGTGCCACCCTGGGACAGACGAACACTGAAGCTTTCTTT. The rearrangement uses TRBV25-1 and TRBJ1-1; 7 bases agree with TRBD1. The CDR3 runs 13 residues. In germline, CDR1 is MGHDK, CDR2 SYGVNS. V was pared by 10 bases and J by 1 base, with 6 bases of the junction left unmatched.

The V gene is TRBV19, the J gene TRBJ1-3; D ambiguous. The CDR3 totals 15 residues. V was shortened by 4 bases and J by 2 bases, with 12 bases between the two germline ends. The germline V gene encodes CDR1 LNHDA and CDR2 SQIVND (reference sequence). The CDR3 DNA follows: TGTGCCAGTAGTACCGGGGATAGAGCTGGAAACACCATATATTTT. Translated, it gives CASSTGDRAGNTIYF.

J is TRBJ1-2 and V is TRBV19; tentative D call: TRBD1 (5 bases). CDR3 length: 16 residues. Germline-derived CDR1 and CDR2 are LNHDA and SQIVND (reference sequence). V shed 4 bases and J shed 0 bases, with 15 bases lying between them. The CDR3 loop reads CASSRSGGVANYGYTF. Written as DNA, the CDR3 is TGTGCCAGTAGTAGGTCCGGGGGGGTTGCTAACTATGGCTACACCTTC.

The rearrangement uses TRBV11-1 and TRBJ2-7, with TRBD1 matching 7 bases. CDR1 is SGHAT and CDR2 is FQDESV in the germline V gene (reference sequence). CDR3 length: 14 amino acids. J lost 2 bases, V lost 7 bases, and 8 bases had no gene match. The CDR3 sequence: CASKIGQAAYEQYF. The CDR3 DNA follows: TGTGCCAGCAAAATAGGACAGGCCGCCTACGAGCAGTACTTC.

CDR3 residues: CASTEGRHNSNQPQHF. CDR3 nucleotide sequence: TGTGCCAGTACCGAGGGGAGGCATAATAGCAATCAGCCCCAGCATTTT. The chain carries TRBV19 and TRBJ1-5; D is possibly TRBD1 (5 bases). Trimming pared 7 bases from V and 0 bases from J, leaving 16 bases between. CDR3 length: 16 amino acids. CDR1 is LNHDA, CDR2 SQIVND, per germline (reference sequence).

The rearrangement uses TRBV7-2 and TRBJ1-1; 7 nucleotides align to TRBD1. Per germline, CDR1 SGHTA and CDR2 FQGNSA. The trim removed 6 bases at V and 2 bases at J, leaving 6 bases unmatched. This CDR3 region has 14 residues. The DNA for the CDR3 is TGTGCCAGCAGAGCCGGACAGGCTAACACTGAAGCTTTCTTT. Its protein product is CASRAGQANTEAFF. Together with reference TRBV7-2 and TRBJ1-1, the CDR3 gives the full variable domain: GAGVSQSPSNKVTEKGKDVELRCDPISGHTALYWYRQSLGQGLEFLIYFQGNSAPDKSGLPSDRFSAERTGGSVSTLTIQRTQQEDSAVYLCASRAGQANTEAFFGQGTRLTVV.

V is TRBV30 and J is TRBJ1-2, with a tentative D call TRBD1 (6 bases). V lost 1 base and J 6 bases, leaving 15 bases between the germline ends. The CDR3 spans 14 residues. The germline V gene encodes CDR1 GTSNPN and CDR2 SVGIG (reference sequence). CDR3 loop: CAWSAPGGAHGYTF. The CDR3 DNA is TGTGCCTGGAGTGCCCCGGGGGGCGCTCATGGCTACACCTTC.

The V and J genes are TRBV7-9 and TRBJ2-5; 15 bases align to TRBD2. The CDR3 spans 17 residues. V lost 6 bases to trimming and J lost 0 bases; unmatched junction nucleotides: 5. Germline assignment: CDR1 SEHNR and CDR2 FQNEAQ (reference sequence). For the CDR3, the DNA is TGTGCCAGCAGTCCCGGGACTAGCGGGGGGTACCAAGAGACCCAGTACTTC. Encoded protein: CASSPGTSGGYQETQYF.

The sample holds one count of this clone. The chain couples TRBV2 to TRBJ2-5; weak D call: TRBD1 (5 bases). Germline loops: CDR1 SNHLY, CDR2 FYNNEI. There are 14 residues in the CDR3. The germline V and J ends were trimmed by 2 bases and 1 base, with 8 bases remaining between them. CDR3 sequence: CASSEYRIQETQYF. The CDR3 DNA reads TGTGCCAGCAGTGAATACAGGATCCAAGAGACCCAGTACTTC.

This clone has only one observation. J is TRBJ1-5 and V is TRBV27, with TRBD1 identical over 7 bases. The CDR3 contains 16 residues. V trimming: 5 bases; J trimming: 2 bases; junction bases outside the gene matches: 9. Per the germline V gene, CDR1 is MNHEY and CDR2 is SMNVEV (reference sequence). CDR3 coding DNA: TGTGCCAGCAGTCTCTCAGGGGGTCTTCGCAATCAGCCCCAGCATTTT. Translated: CASSLSGGLRNQPQHF.

The CDR3 region has the DNA TGCGCCAGCAGCTTCGGACAGGACACAGATACGCAGTATTTT. This codes for CASSFGQDTDTQYF. The chain joins TRBV5-1 to TRBJ2-3; 7 bases match TRBD1. The CDR3 consists of 14 residues. The germline CDR1 and CDR2 sequences are SGHRS and YFSETQ. Losses at the gene ends were 2 bases for V and 2 bases for J; bases not matched to a gene: 2.

CDR3 region: CASSMGFGGTDYGYTF. CDR3 sequence (DNA): TGTGCCAGTAGTATGGGTTTTGGGGGGACAGACTATGGCTACACCTTC. This rearrangement joins TRBV19 to TRBJ1-2; 7 bases match TRBD1. Germline values: CDR1 LNHDA, CDR2 SQIVND (reference sequence). This CDR3 region has 16 residues. The V and J ends lost 3 bases and 3 bases, in that order; junction bases with no gene match: 10.

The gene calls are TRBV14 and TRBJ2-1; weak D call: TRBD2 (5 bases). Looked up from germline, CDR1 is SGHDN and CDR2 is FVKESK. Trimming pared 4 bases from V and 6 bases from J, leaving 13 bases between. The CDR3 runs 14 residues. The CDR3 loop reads CASSPSRGINEQFF. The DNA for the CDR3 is TGTGCCAGCAGCCCGTCAAGAGGGATCAATGAGCAGTTCTTC. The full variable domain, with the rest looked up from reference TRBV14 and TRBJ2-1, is EAGVTQFPSHSVIEKGQTVTLRCDPISGHDNLYWYRRVMGKEIKFLLHFVKESKQDESGMPNNRFLAERTGGTYSTLKVQPAELEDSGVYFCASSPSRGINEQFFGPGTRLTVL.

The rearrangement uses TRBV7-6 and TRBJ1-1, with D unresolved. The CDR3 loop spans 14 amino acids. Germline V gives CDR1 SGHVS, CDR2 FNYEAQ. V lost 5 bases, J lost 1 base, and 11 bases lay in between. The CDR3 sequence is CASSPVRENTEAFF. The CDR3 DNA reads TGTGCCAGCAGCCCCGTCCGGGAGAACACTGAAGCTTTCTTT. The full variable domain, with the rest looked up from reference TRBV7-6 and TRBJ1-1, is GAGVSQSPRYKVTKRGQDVALRCDPISGHVSLYWYRQALGQGPEFLTYFNYEAQQDKSGLPNDRFSAERPEGSISTLTIQRTEQRDSAMYRCASSPVRENTEAFFGQGTRLTVV.

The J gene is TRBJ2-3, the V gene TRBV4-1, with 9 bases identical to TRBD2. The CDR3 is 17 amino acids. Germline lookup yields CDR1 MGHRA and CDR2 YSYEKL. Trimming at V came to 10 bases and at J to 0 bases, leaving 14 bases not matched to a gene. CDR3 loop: CATTSGLARTSTDTQYF. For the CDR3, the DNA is TGCGCCACCACCTCCGGACTAGCGAGAACTAGCACAGATACGCAGTATTTT.

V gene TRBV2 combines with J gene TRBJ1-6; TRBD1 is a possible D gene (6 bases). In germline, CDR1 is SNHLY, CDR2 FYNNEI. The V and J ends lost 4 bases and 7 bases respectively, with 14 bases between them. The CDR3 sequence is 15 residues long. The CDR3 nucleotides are TGTGCCAGCAGTGTCCGGACAGCTCAAAATTCACCCCTCCACTTT. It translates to CASSVRTAQNSPLHF.